The 5 T cell receptor beta chains given below trace back to one sample, sequenced in a study of T cells in Graves' hyperthyroidism and ophthalmopathy. RNA transcripts gave rise to amplified TCR beta CDR3 regions. First-round RT-PCR of the TCR CDR3 relied on the HTBI primer set. TCRdb passed the multiplex PCR reads through MiXCR, listing each CDR3 protein once. In the table there are approximately 600,000 distinct CDR3 sequences, 15% to 20% of which are singletons. The sequenced sample was blood. Every receptor here comes from a woman younger than 45 with Graves' hyperthyroidism.

The chain recombines TRBV7-6 with TRBJ2-2, with 8 bases that match TRBD1. Germline-derived CDR1 and CDR2 are SGHVS and FNYEAQ. Trimming took 3 bases from V and 9 from J; bases not matched to a gene: 6. There are 14 residues in the CDR3. The CDR3 nucleotides are TGTGCCAGCAGCTTGTTCGACAGGGGCAGGGAGCTGTTTTTT. Translating gives CASSLFDRGRELFF.

Remarks on this clonotype: With a much larger clone just one base away, this may be a read error. The genes are TRBV2 and TRBJ2-5; D not certain. Germline CDR1 and CDR2: SNHLY and FYNNEI. This CDR3 has 12 amino acids. V was trimmed by 4 bases and J by 7 bases, leaving 10 bases between them. CDR3 residues: CASSVERGTQYF. DNA for the CDR3: TGTGCCAGCAGTGTAGAGCGAGGGACCCAGTACTTC.

This clonotype was seen only a few times. This chain joins TRBV24-1 and TRBJ2-1; D is perhaps TRBD2 (5 bases). The V gene lost 2 bases and the J gene lost 10 bases, with 20 bases spanning the gap. Germline-derived CDR1 and CDR2 are KGHDR and SFDVKD. This CDR3 is built from 16 residues. CDR3 residues: CATSDSGGEGFEEQFF. Here the CDR3 DNA reads TGTGCCACCAGTGATTCAGGCGGAGAGGGTTTTGAGGAGCAGTTCTTC.

The CDR3 is CSVEETLAKNIQYF. CDR3 in DNA: TGCAGCGTTGAAGAGACTCTAGCCAAAAACATTCAGTACTTC. The rearrangement uses TRBV29-1 and TRBJ2-4; D gene unclear. Germline V CDR1 and CDR2: SQVTM, ANQGSEA. The CDR3 loop spans 14 amino acids. Trimming left V 0 bases short and J 0 bases short, with 6 bases between. Full variable domain (rest looked up from reference TRBV29-1 and TRBJ2-4): SAVISQKPSRDICQRGTSLTIQCQVDSQVTMMFWYRQQPGQSLTLIATANQGSEATYESGFVIDKFPISRPNLTFSTLTVSNMSPEDSSIYLCSVEETLAKNIQYFGAGTRLSVL.

This clonotype was counted many times. This rearrangement joins TRBV2 to TRBJ1-2; D is unclear. V dropped 8 bases and J dropped 2 bases, with 21 bases sitting between them. The CDR3 is 16 amino acids. CDR1 and CDR2 (germline): SNHLY, FYNNEI. CDR3 residues: CASPSLQQKTNYGYTF. The CDR3 DNA is TGTGCCAGCCCCTCGTTGCAACAGAAAACCAACTATGGCTACACCTTC.